This T cell receptor (beta chain) was recovered during a study of blood T cell repertoires in COVID-19. Between the trimmed V and J ends, which lost 5 bases and 6 bases, there was a span of 11 bases. The germline V gene encodes CDR1 MDHEN and CDR2 SYDVKM. The CDR3 contains 12 residues. Cohort 3 recovered donors had two negative PCRs, clearance, or symptom resolution. As processed by the authors: Estimation of nucleated cell counts was performed using reference gene primer amplification. Profiling relied on immunoSEQ multiplex PCR, and the TCRdb table lists in-frame clones only, not all of them. Clone size and the V and J calls come from that table; the DNA yielded D and trimming. The table has 250,000 or so clones, 70% to 90% seen once.

V usage is TRBV28 and J usage is TRBJ2-7; D ambiguous. Material for sequencing was PBMCs or T cells enriched from blood (not recorded which). The TCR sequence derives from a woman in her 50s who had recovered from COVID-19. The CDR3 nucleotides are TGTGCCAGCAGTGTTCTGACGGGCGAGCAGTACTTC. Translated: CASSVLTGEQYF.